This TCR beta chain appears in the sequencing data of a study of T cell responses to AZD1222 COVID-19 vaccine. The table came from immunoSEQ multiplex PCR; TCRdb's copy has only in-frame clones and leaves some out. The repertoire has 80,000 or so clones, around three quarters of them found once; the top ten carry approximately 27%. From germline, CDR1 is WNHNN and CDR2 SYGVQD (reference sequence). Trimming took 6 bases from V and 0 from J, leaving 18 bases between them. This CDR3 spans 16 amino acids. About this clone itself: Its antigen remains unknown.

Notes on the study in general: A mostly white British donor set with more females was recruited, and clonal diversity was possibly underestimated. Epitopes outside B.1.351 and B.1.1.7 mutated regions reportedly drew nearly half of spike TCRs.

The receptor was isolated from an adult who received the MenACWY meningococcal vaccine as a control. The sample in question was peripheral blood, obtained 28 days after the second dose of the MenACWY control vaccine. The chain carries TRBV10-1 and TRBJ2-7, with D perhaps assigned TRBD1 or TRBD2 (5 bases each). CDR3 nucleotide sequence: TGCGCCAGCAGCCCCGTGTGGGGGTCCCTCTCCTACGAGCAGTACTTC. Its protein product is CASSPVWGSLSYEQYF.